This TCR beta chain emerged from a study of cytotoxic CD8 clonotypes in ibrutinib-treated CLL. Overall study: Of the patients, about a dozen were relapsed/refractory, some 15 treatment-naive and fewer than 18 IGHV unmutated. On average, each sample had about 250,000 productive templates and more than 85,000 productive rearrangements.

With sequencing, the targeted depth ranged from 1 in 200,000 to 1 in 1 million T cells. Repertoires were generated with immunoSEQ multiplex PCR, while TCRdb's copy carries only in-frame clones and drops some. The table shows about 150,000 clones, with approximately 80% occurring only once. Concerning this clone itself: The antigen is not known.

Study observations and caveats: Clonality was higher at ibrutinib response and returned toward baseline at progression.

The sequences come from PBMCs, collected after 12 months of ibrutinib treatment. The TCR originated in a human donor with chronic lymphocytic leukemia.

CDR3 sequence (DNA): TGCGCCAGCACCCCACCCTCGACAGGGTTGGCAGATACGCAGTATTTT. Translation gives CASTPPSTGLADTQYF. The chain has TRBV5-1 and TRBJ2-3; TRBD1 matches at 7 bases. The CDR3 sequence is 16 residues long. Germline trimming cut 6 bases from V and 4 bases from J; bases unmatched to any gene: 14. Per germline, CDR1 SGHRS and CDR2 YFSETQ.